A selection of T cell receptor beta chains follows, all from one sample in a study of OX40 agonist ivuxolimab in advanced cancers. Method: immunoSEQ multiplex PCR; TCRdb's copy keeps in-frame clones and lacks some. The table has under 95,000 clones, roughly 90% seen once. Material: CD4+ or CD8+ T cells sorted from blood, obtained in a trial of the OX40 agonist ivuxolimab. Receptor source: an adult with an advanced solid tumor such as melanoma, head and neck, liver or kidney cancer. CDR3s include the opening cysteine and the closing phenylalanine or tryptophan. A D gene is named only where the DNA matches it firmly.

CASSRTGTSNTGELFF,TRBV5-4,TRBD1,TRBJ2-2
CASSATSGSTRSTDTQYF,TRBV10-1,TRBD2,TRBJ2-3
CASSSRLTSGNTQYF,TRBV19,TRBD2,TRBJ2-3
CASSWGTGAYNEQFF,TRBV11-3,TRBD1,TRBJ2-1
CASSVVPDTEAFF,TRBV9,.,TRBJ1-1
CATSRGGQGAYEQYF,TRBV15,TRBD1,TRBJ2-7
CAIGSGSSYNEQFF,TRBV10-3,.,TRBJ2-1
CATGGRGYGYTF,TRBV28,.,TRBJ1-2
CASSLGENIQYF,TRBV28,.,TRBJ2-4
CASSLFLMTSGTDTQYF,TRBV7-8,TRBD2,TRBJ2-3
CASSELWQLGQLAKNIQYF,TRBV6-1,.,TRBJ2-4
CASRETSGLYNEQFF,TRBV5-1,TRBD2,TRBJ2-1
CASSSGGQAPREQYF,TRBV5-4,TRBD1,TRBJ2-7
CASSVDPGGGAYNEQFF,TRBV9,.,TRBJ2-1
CASSPGRGQPQHF,TRBV6-5,.,TRBJ1-5
CASSYRGASYNEQFF,TRBV6-5,.,TRBJ2-1
CASSSRGGGVDEQFF,TRBV6-5,.,TRBJ2-1
CASSSRQGTLTDTQYF,TRBV11-3,TRBD1,TRBJ2-3
CASTRGITDTQYF,TRBV9,.,TRBJ2-3
CASSHSGRSETQYF,TRBV19,TRBD2,TRBJ2-5
CASSWGSGKLFF,TRBV7-2,.,TRBJ1-4
CASSSTGWSGNTIYF,TRBV27,.,TRBJ1-3
CASSRTGRSGSSGNTIYF,TRBV18,TRBD1,TRBJ1-3
CASSLMPRGVGYTF,TRBV5-1,.,TRBJ1-2
CASSYQGAAYEQYF,TRBV5-1,TRBD1,.
CAISSAGLMETQYF,TRBV10-3,.,TRBJ2-5
CASSQRGGAGNYGYTF,TRBV14,.,TRBJ1-2
CASSLGTGVGYGYTF,TRBV5-1,TRBD1,TRBJ1-2
CASSLEGAHRSYGYTF,TRBV27,TRBD1,TRBJ1-2
CASSLRTGRGETQYF,TRBV5-4,TRBD1,TRBJ2-5
CSVYRGGRGGEQYF,TRBV29-1,.,TRBJ2-7
CASRTKRGGATQYF,TRBV19,TRBD2,TRBJ2-5
CASSAETSGRGDTQYF,TRBV5-4,TRBD2,TRBJ2-3
CAWSVHSPGGTEAFF,TRBV30,.,TRBJ1-1
CASSPRDSGIQYF,TRBV4-1,TRBD1,TRBJ2-4
CATSRDRGTYEQYF,TRBV15,.,TRBJ2-7
CASSLDTGAKTQYF,TRBV11-2,TRBD1,TRBJ2-5
CASSDRGPSGYEQFF,TRBV19,TRBD1,TRBJ2-1
CATAWGRSDTQYF,TRBV19,.,TRBJ2-3
CASSRDRGELFF,TRBV6-1,TRBD1,TRBJ2-2